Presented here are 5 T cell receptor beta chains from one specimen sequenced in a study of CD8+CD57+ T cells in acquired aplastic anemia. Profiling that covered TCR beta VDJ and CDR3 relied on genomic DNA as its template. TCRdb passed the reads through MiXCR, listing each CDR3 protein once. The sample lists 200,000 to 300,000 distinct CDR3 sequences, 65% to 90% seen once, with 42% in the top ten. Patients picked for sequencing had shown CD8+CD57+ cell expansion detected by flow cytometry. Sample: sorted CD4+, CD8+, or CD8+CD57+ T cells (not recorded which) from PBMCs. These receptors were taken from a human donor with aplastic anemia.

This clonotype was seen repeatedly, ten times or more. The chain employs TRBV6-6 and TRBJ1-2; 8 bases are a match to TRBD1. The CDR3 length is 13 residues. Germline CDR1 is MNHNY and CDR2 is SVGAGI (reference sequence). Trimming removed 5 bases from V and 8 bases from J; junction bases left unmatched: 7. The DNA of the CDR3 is TGTGCCAGCAGTCCCGGACAGGGCTCGGGCTACACCTTC. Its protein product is CASSPGQGSGYTF.

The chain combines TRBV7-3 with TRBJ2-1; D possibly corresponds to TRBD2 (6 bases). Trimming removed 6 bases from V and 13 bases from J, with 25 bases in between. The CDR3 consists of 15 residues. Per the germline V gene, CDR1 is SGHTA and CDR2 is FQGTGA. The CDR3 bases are TGTGCCAGCAGTGGGACCGGGACTTGGGGAGATACCCAGTTCTTC. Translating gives CASSGTGTWGDTQFF. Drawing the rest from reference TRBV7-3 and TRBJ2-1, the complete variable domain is GAGVSQTPSNKVTEKGKYVELRCDPISGHTALYWYRQSLGQGPEFLIYFQGTGAADDSGLPNDRFFAVRPEGSVSTLKIQRTERGDSAVYLCASSGTGTWGDTQFFGPGTRLTVL.

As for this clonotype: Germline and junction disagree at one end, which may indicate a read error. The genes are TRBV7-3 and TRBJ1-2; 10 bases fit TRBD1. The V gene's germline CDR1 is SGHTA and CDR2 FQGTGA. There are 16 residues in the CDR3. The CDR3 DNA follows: TGTGTCAGCAGCCCGGGACAGGGGCCCCGATACTATGACTACACCTTC. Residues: CVSSPGQGPRYYDYTF. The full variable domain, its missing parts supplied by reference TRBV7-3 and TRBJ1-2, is GAGVSQTPSNKVTEKGKYVELRCDPISGHTALYWYRQSLGQGPEFLIYFQGTGAADDSGLPNDRFFAVRPEGSVSTLKIQRTERGDSAVYLCVSSPGQGPRYYDYTFGSGTRLTVV.

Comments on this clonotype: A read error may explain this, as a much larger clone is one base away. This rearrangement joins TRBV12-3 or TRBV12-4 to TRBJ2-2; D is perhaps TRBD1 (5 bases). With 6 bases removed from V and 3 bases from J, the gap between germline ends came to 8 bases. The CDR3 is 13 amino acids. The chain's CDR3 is CASRVGDTGELFF. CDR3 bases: TGTGCCAGCAGGGTAGGGGACACCGGGGAGCTGTTTTTT.

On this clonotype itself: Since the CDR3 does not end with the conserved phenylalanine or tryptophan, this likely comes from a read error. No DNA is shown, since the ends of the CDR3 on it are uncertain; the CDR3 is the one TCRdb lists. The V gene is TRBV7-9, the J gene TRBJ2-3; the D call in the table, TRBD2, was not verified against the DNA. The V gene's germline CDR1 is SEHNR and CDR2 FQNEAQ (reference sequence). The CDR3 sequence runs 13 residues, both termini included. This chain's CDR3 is CASSDERSGAQDL.